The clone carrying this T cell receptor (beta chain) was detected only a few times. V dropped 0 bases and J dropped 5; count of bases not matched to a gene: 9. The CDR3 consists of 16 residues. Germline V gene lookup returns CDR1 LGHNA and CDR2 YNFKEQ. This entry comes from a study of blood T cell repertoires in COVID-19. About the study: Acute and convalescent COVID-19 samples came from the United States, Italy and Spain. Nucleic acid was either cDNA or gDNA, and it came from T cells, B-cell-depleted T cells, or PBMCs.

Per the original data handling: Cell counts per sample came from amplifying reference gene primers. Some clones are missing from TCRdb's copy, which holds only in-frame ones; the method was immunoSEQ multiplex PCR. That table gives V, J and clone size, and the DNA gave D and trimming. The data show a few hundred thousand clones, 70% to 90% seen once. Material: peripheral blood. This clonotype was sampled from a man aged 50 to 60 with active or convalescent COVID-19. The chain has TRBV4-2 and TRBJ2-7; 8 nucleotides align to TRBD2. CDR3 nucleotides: TGTGCCAGCAGCCAAGATACTGCTAGCGGGTGGGACGAGCAGTACTTC. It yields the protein CASSQDTASGWDEQYF.